The 24 T cell receptor beta chains presented below share a single source sample, sequenced in a study of CD8 T cells in ankylosing spondylitis. TCRdb fed the 5' RACE reads into MiXCR, producing one record per CDR3 protein. The sample records hundreds of thousands of distinct CDR3 sequences, roughly 20% being singletons. Material: blood, either unsorted or a sorted T cell fraction (not recorded which). These receptors all stem from a male donor with ankylosing spondylitis or in good health (not recorded which).

This clonotype was picked up many times. The genes are TRBV6-5 and TRBJ1-6; D is undetermined. Germline CDR1 is MNHEY and CDR2 is SVGAGI. V lost 6 bases to trimming and J lost 6 bases, with 6 bases between them. CDR3 size: 12 residues. CDR3 coding DNA: TGTGCCAGCAGGGCAGTTAATTCACCCCTCCACTTT. Translation gives CASRAVNSPLHF.

This clonotype occurred many times. The chain couples TRBV5-1 to TRBJ1-5, with D possibly TRBD1 on 5 matching bases. The V end was cut by 0 bases, the J end by 0 bases, with 19 bases between. CDR3 length: 19 residues. The germline CDR1 and CDR2 sequences are SGHRS and YFSETQ. The CDR3 sequence is CASSLGSRGGPHSNQPQHF. CDR3 sequence (DNA): TGCGCCAGCAGCTTGGGGTCCCGGGGCGGACCCCATAGCAATCAGCCCCAGCATTTT. Variable domain in full (rest from reference TRBV5-1 and TRBJ1-5): KAGVTQTPRYLIKTRGQQVTLSCSPISGHRSVSWYQQTPGQGLQFLFEYFSETQRNKGNFPGRFSGRQFSNSRSEMNVSTLELGDSALYLCASSLGSRGGPHSNQPQHFGDGTRLSIL.

The chain links TRBV6-5 to TRBJ1-1; D remains ambiguous. Germline CDR1 is MNHEY and CDR2 is SVGAGI. This CDR3 region has 14 residues. V was cut by 4 bases and J by 0 bases, with 9 bases left in between. Written as DNA, the CDR3 is TGTGCCAGCAGTTTTACACAGATGAACACTGAAGCTTTCTTT. It specifies CASSFTQMNTEAFF.

The rearrangement joins TRBV27 to TRBJ2-5; unclear D gene. Trimming took off 6 bases at V and 7 bases at J, with 12 bases between the two ends. This CDR3 is 12 amino acids long. From germline, CDR1 is MNHEY and CDR2 SMNVEV (reference sequence). CDR3 protein: CASSPRVGTQYF. As DNA, the CDR3 is TGTGCCAGCAGCCCAAGGGTAGGGACCCAGTACTTC.

The sample holds a few counts of this clonotype. This chain links TRBV6-1 with TRBJ2-5; the D gene is possibly TRBD1 (5 bases). This CDR3 region has 15 residues. Germline lookup yields CDR1 MNHNS and CDR2 SASEGT. V was cut by 1 base and J by 5 bases, with 14 bases left in between. As DNA, the CDR3 is TGTGCCAGCAGTGAAGGTGGAGACAGTTGGGAGACCCAGTACTTC. Protein sequence: CASSEGGDSWETQYF.

CDR3: CASSLAYRLGTQYF. In nucleotides, the CDR3 is TGTGCCAGCAGTTTAGCGTACCGCTTGGGGACCCAGTACTTC. This sequence joins TRBV12-3 or TRBV12-4 and TRBJ2-5; no clear D. V lost 0 bases and J lost 7, with 12 bases in between. The CDR3 loop spans 14 amino acids.

J is TRBJ1-3 and V is TRBV11-2; D is unclear. The CDR3 totals 14 residues. The V gene lost 3 bases and the J gene lost 2 bases, with 8 bases spanning the gap. The germline gives CDR1 SGHAT, CDR2 FQNNGV. CDR3 DNA sequence: TGTGCCAGCAGCTTGGGAGTTCCTGGAAACACCATATATTTT. Its protein product is CASSLGVPGNTIYF.

This clonotype was seen only a few times. The chain has TRBV29-1 and TRBJ1-5, with 9 bases that match TRBD1. CDR3 length equals 13 residues. Per the germline V gene, CDR1 is SQVTM and CDR2 is ANQGSEA. Germline trimming cut 4 bases from V and 5 bases from J; bases unmatched to any gene: 3. DNA for the CDR3: TGCAGCGTTGGACAGGGGGGGGATCAGCCCCAGCATTTT. This encodes CSVGQGGDQPQHF.

The V and J genes are TRBV11-2 and TRBJ2-1; D may be TRBD2 (6 bases). In germline, CDR1 is SGHAT, CDR2 FQNNGV. V was cut by 5 bases and J by 2 bases, with 13 bases left in between. The CDR3 runs to 15 residues. CDR3 residues: CASSKGGGPYNEQFF. The CDR3 coding sequence is TGTGCCAGCAGCAAAGGAGGAGGGCCCTACAATGAGCAGTTCTTC. Variable domain in full (rest from reference TRBV11-2 and TRBJ2-1): EAGVAQSPRYKIIEKRQSVAFWCNPISGHATLYWYQQILGQGPKLLIQFQNNGVVDDSQLPKDRFSAERLKGVDSTLKIQPAKLEDSAVYLCASSKGGGPYNEQFFGPGTRLTVL.

This clonotype was detected a few times. This chain uses TRBV20-1 with TRBJ2-7; no firm D call. The CDR3 spans 13 residues. Trimming took off 1 base at V and 4 bases at J, with 11 bases between the two ends. Germline V gives CDR1 DFQATT, CDR2 SNEGSKA (reference sequence). Here the CDR3 reads CSARAAGKYEQYV. CDR3 nucleotide sequence: TGCAGTGCTAGAGCCGCTGGAAAATACGAGCAGTACGTC.

This clonotype was seen many times. V usage is TRBV20-1 and J usage is TRBJ1-5, with D maybe TRBD1 (5 bases). CDR3 size: 12 residues. V lost 5 bases, J lost 10 bases, and 15 bases lay in between. Per germline, CDR1 DFQATT and CDR2 SNEGSKA (reference sequence). DNA of the CDR3: TGCAGTGCTGTGAAGTTGCGGGACCCCCAGCATTTT. This translates into CSAVKLRDPQHF.

V gene TRBV5-1 combines with J gene TRBJ2-2; D uncertain. Germline V lookup: CDR1 SGHRS, CDR2 YFSETQ. The CDR3 has 16 amino acids. Trimming took 0 bases from V and 7 from J, leaving 16 bases between them. CDR3 residues: CASSLEGRWGNGELFF. As DNA, the CDR3 is TGCGCCAGCAGCTTGGAGGGTCGATGGGGAAACGGGGAGCTGTTTTTT.

About this clonotype itself: The junction shows a germline mismatch at one end, possibly a read error. V gene TRBV20-1 combines with J gene TRBJ2-3; tentatively, D is TRBD2 (5 bases). CDR3 length: 15 residues. Germline CDR1 reads DFQATT; CDR2 reads SNEGSKA (reference sequence). The CDR3 protein is CSASHRGLSTVTQYF. The DNA of the CDR3 is TGCAGTGCTAGTCATCGCGGGCTAAGCACAGTTACGCAGTATTTT.

This chain connects TRBV2 to TRBJ1-4; the D is unclear. This CDR3 is 14 amino acids long. Germline CDR1 is SNHLY and CDR2 is FYNNEI. Between the trimmed V and J ends, which lost 3 bases and 5 bases, there was a span of 10 bases. CDR3 nucleotide sequence: TGTGCCAGCAGTGAGAGTAGTGGAAATGAAAAACTGTTTTTT. This encodes CASSESSGNEKLFF. Variable domain in full (rest from reference TRBV2 and TRBJ1-4): EPEVTQTPSHQVTQMGQEVILRCVPISNHLYFYWYRQILGQKVEFLVSFYNNEISEKSEIFDDQFSVERPDGSNFTLKIRSTKLEDSAMYFCASSESSGNEKLFFGSGTQLSVL.

This clonotype was counted only a few times. This rearrangement joins TRBV12-3 or TRBV12-4 to TRBJ2-5; the D is unclear. V was clipped by 3 bases and J by 5 bases, with 13 bases between them. The CDR3 loop spans 14 amino acids. CDR3 DNA sequence: TGTGCCAGCAGTTTGCCGCCAGGACGGGAGACCCAGTACTTC. Amino acids: CASSLPPGRETQYF.

This clonotype was observed a few times. The chain combines TRBV15 with TRBJ2-4, with TRBD1 identical over 10 bases. This CDR3 is built from 16 residues. The V gene's germline CDR1 is LNHNV and CDR2 YYDKDF (reference sequence). V trimming: 1 base; J trimming: 8 bases; junction bases outside the gene matches: 8. The CDR3 loop is CATSRAGTGVGDIQYF. CDR3 DNA: TGTGCCACCAGCAGAGCCGGGACAGGGGTAGGGGACATTCAGTACTTC.

This clonotype was picked up a small number of times. This sequence joins TRBV9 and TRBJ2-2; maybe TRBD1 (6 bases). The germline CDR1 and CDR2 sequences are SGDLS and YYNGEE. V shed 4 bases and J shed 1 base, with 8 bases lying between them. This CDR3 region has 14 residues. DNA for the CDR3: TGTGCCAGCAGCTGGGACAAGAACACCGGGGAGCTGTTTTTT. Translated, it gives CASSWDKNTGELFF.

This clonotype was recorded a few times. The rearrangement links TRBV5-1 to TRBJ2-2; TRBD2 matches 15 bases. The ends lost 4 bases at V and 5 bases at J; junction bases unmatched: 9. CDR3 size: 18 residues. Germline assignment: CDR1 SGHRS and CDR2 YFSETQ. CDR3 sequence: CASSLPGLAGGRTGELFF. The CDR3 region has the DNA TGCGCCAGCAGCCTACCGGGACTAGCGGGGGGACGGACCGGGGAGCTGTTTTTT. The complete variable domain, with remaining parts taken from reference TRBV5-1 and TRBJ2-2, reads KAGVTQTPRYLIKTRGQQVTLSCSPISGHRSVSWYQQTPGQGLQFLFEYFSETQRNKGNFPGRFSGRQFSNSRSEMNVSTLELGDSALYLCASSLPGLAGGRTGELFFGEGSRLTVL.

This clonotype turned up a few times. The chain couples TRBV29-1 to TRBJ2-3; the match to TRBD1 covers 12 bases. Germline V CDR1 and CDR2: SQVTM, ANQGSEA. This CDR3 contains 13 residues. V shed 6 bases and J 5 bases; nucleotides not matched to a gene: 3. This CDR3 is CSVRDRGRDTQYF. In nucleotides, the CDR3 is TGCAGCGTCCGGGACAGGGGGCGAGATACGCAGTATTTT.

The J gene is TRBJ2-1, the V gene TRBV29-1, with a weak D call TRBD2 (6 bases). CDR3 length: 16 residues. Germline CDR1 and CDR2: SQVTM and ANQGSEA. V lost 0 bases, J lost 0 bases, and 12 bases lay in between. CDR3 DNA: TGCAGCGTTGAAGAGAAAGGCGGGATCTCCTACAATGAGCAGTTCTTC. Its protein product is CSVEEKGGISYNEQFF.

This clonotype showed up many times. The genes are TRBV4-2 and TRBJ2-5; TRBD2 aligns across 11 bases. This CDR3 is built from 18 residues. Trimming cost V 1 base and J 1 base; bases outside gene matches: 8. Germline CDR1 is LGHNA and CDR2 is YNFKEQ. The CDR3 sequence is CASSQVVGLADRQETQYF. Here the CDR3 DNA reads TGTGCCAGCAGCCAAGTGGTGGGACTAGCGGACCGCCAAGAGACCCAGTACTTC.

There are many counts of this clonotype. This chain connects TRBV10-3 to TRBJ2-7; 9 bases agree with TRBD1. Germline V CDR1 and CDR2: ENHRY, SYGVKD. The V segment lost 3 bases and the J segment 2 bases; nucleotides outside the gene matches: 5. This CDR3 contains 15 residues. This CDR3 is CAISESWTGAYEQYV. The CDR3 DNA sequence: TGTGCCATCAGTGAATCTTGGACAGGGGCCTACGAGCAGTACGTC.

This chain uses TRBV5-1 with TRBJ2-1, with 11 nucleotides matching TRBD2. Per germline, CDR1 SGHRS and CDR2 YFSETQ. The CDR3 length is 16 residues. The V gene end was trimmed by 3 bases and the J gene end by 6 bases; junction bases not matched to a gene: 8. CDR3 loop: CASSSERLAGGNEQFF. The CDR3 DNA reads TGCGCCAGCAGCTCCGAGCGGCTAGCGGGAGGCAATGAGCAGTTCTTC.

The rearrangement links TRBV29-1 to TRBJ2-3, with D possibly being TRBD1 or TRBD2 (5 bases each). This CDR3 is 14 amino acids long. V dropped 3 bases and J dropped 7 bases, with 17 bases sitting between them. Germline loops: CDR1 SQVTM, CDR2 ANQGSEA. CDR3 loop: CSVEGDKKGNTQYF. The CDR3 DNA sequence: TGCAGCGTTGAGGGGGATAAAAAGGGGAATACGCAGTATTTT.